This T cell receptor beta chain was sequenced for a study of shared clonotypes between healthy human individuals. Study-level points and caveats: Generation probabilities of non-shared clonotypes were lower (relative to those shared by all four donors). Generally, naive subsets (rather than memory subsets) showed larger estimated richness.

Profiled with immunoSEQ multiplex PCR; TCRdb holds only in-frame clones, not every one. This repertoire shows about 710,000 clones, 72% found once; its top ten account for roughly 1.8%. Trimming removed 5 bases from V and 5 bases from J, with 5 bases in between. Germline CDR1 DFQATT, CDR2 SNEGSKA (reference sequence). This CDR3 comprises 10 residues. As for this clone: The antigen remains undetermined.

V usage is TRBV20-1 and J usage is TRBJ2-3; D is unresolved. The sequence was collected from a woman aged 30 to 39 in good health. Sequenced material: memory CD4+ T cells sorted from blood. Subset defined: CD45RA-negative fraction. CDR3 residues: CSAVEDTQYF. The CDR3 region has the DNA TGCAGTGCTGTCGAAGATACGCAGTATTTT.